The count of the clone carrying this T cell receptor beta chain is one. Its antigen is as yet unknown. The sample is drawn from a study of T cells in narcolepsy. Overall study: Enrolled donors included narcolepsy type 1 or type 2 patients and healthy controls. General observations from the study: Reportedly, autoreactive clonotypes were serially detected in patients' blood but not controls'. Comparing one patient's CSF and blood CD4+ clonotypes highlighted HCRT- and TRIB2-specific autoreactive clonotypes. No autoreactive T cell clone sequences appeared in some memory CD4+ repertoires.

Repertoires were generated with immunoSEQ multiplex PCR, while TCRdb's copy carries only in-frame clones and drops some. This repertoire shows about 30,000 clones, over 80% found once; its top ten account for around 0.91%. The junction had 6 bases not matched to a gene; V was cut back by 0 bases and J by 5 bases. In germline, CDR1 is SGDLS, CDR2 YYNGEE. The CDR3 contains 15 residues. The chain recombines TRBV9 with TRBJ2-3; 7 bases match TRBD2. Material for sequencing was CD45RA- memory CD4+ T cells from PBMCs. The TCR originated in a human donor with narcolepsy. CDR3 in DNA: TGTGCCAGCAGCGTAGGGGCTAGCGGCCAAGATACGCAGTATTTT. As protein: CASSVGASGQDTQYF.